This TCR beta chain originates from a study of blood T cells in healthy people across ages. As for this clonotype: Its antigen remains unknown.

Using a J-beta primer mix together with a sample-barcoded 5' primer, a second PCR was run for about 6 to 11 cycles. Each CDR3 protein is one row after TCRdb ran MiXCR on the 5' RACE reads. This sample has 750,000 or so distinct CDR3 sequences, with roughly 25% found just once. Findings and limits, study-wide: Both higher diversity and more naive CD4+ cells marked long-lived donors when set against aged donors. Naive T cell percentage showed a strong correlation with the diversity of TCR beta.

These data also featured in a second study, about T cells of mothers and their children. Per that paper: Donors comprised a few healthy Caucasian mothers plus their six children.

This TCR was sampled from a boy younger than 18 in good health. The material sequenced was blood.

Here the CDR3 reads CSVEARGGVEQYF. In nucleotides, the CDR3 is TGCAGCGTTGAAGCCCGAGGGGGTGTCGAGCAGTACTTC. V gene TRBV29-1 combines with J gene TRBJ2-1; possibly TRBD1 for D (6 bases). The J call may be in error: the DNA end matches TRBJ2-7 better. Germline V gene lookup returns CDR1 SQVTM and CDR2 ANQGSEA. The CDR3 totals 13 residues.